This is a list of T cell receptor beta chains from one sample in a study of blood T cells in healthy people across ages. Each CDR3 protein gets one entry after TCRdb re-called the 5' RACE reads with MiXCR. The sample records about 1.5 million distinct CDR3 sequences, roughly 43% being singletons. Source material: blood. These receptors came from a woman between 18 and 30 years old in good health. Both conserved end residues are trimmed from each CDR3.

ASSLRTQGQEQY	TRBV5-5
ASSERESRSY	TRBV5-4
ASSQGADNYGYT	TRBV14
ASSQDTSSYNEQF	TRBV4-3
ASSSTGPLWNSPLH	TRBV27
ASSPGRGYSYYNEQY	TRBV7-2
ASSSPAGRGVDYGYT	TRBV28
SASGLAPEQF	TRBV20-1
ASSQPKIRADPYNEQF	TRBV21-1
ASSQPVAQDTQY	TRBV4-1
ASSPDSVPSVNLH	TRBV7-8
AGAGIYPFNQPQH	TRBV10-2
ASSLGALAGSPDTQY	TRBV11-1
ALGDRVNQPQH	TRBV6-2/TRBV6-3
RVLEAEGDTQY	TRBV20-1
ASSPRRLSSYEQY	TRBV5-6
ASSMRAETDTQY	TRBV19
ASSKQVRGGTGSDTEAF	TRBV21-1
ASSLAQGFEKLF	TRBV11-2
ASSRIPVEKFSNQPQH	TRBV4-1
AWSQDRSYGYT	TRBV30
SALRQGGYT	TRBV20-1
ASSDVMRYNEQF	TRBV2
ASSLVHLREGSDEQF	TRBV7-9
ASSFLGQVNTEAF	TRBV7-2
ATSRAPSGEETQY	TRBV15
AISEGTDQETQY	TRBV10-3
ATSEDRDYNSPLH	TRBV15
ASSPAGNQETQY	TRBV5-1
AISELKQGRSYNEQF	TRBV10-3